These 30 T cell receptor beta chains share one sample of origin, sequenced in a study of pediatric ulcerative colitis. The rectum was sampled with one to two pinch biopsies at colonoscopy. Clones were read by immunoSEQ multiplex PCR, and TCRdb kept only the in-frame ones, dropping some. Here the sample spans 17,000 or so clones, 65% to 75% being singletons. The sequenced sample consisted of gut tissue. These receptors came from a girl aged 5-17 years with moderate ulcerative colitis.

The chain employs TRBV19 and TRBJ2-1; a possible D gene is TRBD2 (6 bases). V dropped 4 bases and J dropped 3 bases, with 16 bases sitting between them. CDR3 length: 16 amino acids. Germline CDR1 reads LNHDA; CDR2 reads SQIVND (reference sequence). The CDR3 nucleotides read TGTGCCAGTAGTACGGGAGACTATCAATTCTACAATGAGCAGTTCTTC. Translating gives CASSTGDYQFYNEQFF.

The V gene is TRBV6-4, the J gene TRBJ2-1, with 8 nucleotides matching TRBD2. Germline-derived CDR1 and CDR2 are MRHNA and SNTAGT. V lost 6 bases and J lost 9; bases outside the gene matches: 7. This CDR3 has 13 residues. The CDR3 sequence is CASSEGLVGEQFF. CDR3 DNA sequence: TGTGCCAGCAGCGAGGGACTAGTCGGTGAGCAGTTCTTC.

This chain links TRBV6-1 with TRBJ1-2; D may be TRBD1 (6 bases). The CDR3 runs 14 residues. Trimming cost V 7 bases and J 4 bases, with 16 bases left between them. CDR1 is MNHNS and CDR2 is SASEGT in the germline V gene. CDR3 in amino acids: CASMDGGHSYGYTF. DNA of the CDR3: TGTGCCAGCATGGACGGGGGGCACTCCTATGGCTACACCTTC.

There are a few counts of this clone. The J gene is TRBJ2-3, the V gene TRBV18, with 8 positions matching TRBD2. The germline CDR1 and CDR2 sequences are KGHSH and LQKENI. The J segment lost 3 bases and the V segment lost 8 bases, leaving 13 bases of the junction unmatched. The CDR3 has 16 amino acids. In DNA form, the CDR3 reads TGTGCCAGCGCACGCCGGTCGGGGGGGCAAACAGATACGCAGTATTTT. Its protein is CASARRSGGQTDTQYF. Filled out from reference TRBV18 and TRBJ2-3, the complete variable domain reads NAGVMQNPRHLVRRRGQEARLRCSPMKGHSHVYWYRQLPEEGLKFMVYLQKENIIDESGMPKERFSAEFPKEGPSILRIQQVVRGDSAAYFCASARRSGGQTDTQYFGPGTRLTVL.

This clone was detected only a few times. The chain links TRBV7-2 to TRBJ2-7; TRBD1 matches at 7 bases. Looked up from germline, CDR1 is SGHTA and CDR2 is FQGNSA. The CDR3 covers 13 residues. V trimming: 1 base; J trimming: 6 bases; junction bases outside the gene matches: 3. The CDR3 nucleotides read TGTGCCAGCAGCTTAGACAGGGGCGGCGAGCAGTACTTC. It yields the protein CASSLDRGGEQYF. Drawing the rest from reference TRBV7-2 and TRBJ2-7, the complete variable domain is GAGVSQSPSNKVTEKGKDVELRCDPISGHTALYWYRQSLGQGLEFLIYFQGNSAPDKSGLPSDRFSAERTGGSVSTLTIQRTQQEDSAVYLCASSLDRGGEQYFGPGTRLTVT.

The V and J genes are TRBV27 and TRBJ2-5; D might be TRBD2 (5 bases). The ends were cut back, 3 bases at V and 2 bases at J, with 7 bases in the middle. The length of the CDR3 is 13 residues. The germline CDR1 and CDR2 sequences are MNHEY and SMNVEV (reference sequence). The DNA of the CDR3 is TGTGCCAGCAGTTTCGGGATACAAGAGACCCAGTACTTC. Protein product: CASSFGIQETQYF.

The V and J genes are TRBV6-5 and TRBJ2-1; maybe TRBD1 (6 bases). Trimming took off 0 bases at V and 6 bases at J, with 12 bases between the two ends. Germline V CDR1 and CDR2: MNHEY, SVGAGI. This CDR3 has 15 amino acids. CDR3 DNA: TGTGCCAGCAGTTACTCGTGGGACACTGCCAATGAGCAGTTCTTC. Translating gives CASSYSWDTANEQFF.

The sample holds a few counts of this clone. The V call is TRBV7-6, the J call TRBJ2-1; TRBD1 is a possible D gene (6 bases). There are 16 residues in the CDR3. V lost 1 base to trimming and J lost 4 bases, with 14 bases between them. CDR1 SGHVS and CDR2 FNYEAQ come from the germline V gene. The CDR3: CASSLGLRTAYNEQFF. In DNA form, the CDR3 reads TGTGCCAGCAGCTTAGGGTTGCGGACAGCGTACAATGAGCAGTTCTTC.

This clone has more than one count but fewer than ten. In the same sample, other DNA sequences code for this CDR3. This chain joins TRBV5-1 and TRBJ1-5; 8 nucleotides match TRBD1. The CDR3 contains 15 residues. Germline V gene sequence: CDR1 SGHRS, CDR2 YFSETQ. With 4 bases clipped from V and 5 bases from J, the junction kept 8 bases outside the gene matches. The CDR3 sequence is CASSPGQGGDQPQHF. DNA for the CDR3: TGCGCCAGCAGCCCCGGACAGGGCGGGGATCAGCCCCAGCATTTT. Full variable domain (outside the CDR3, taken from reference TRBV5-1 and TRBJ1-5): KAGVTQTPRYLIKTRGQQVTLSCSPISGHRSVSWYQQTPGQGLQFLFEYFSETQRNKGNFPGRFSGRQFSNSRSEMNVSTLELGDSALYLCASSPGQGGDQPQHFGDGTRLSIL.

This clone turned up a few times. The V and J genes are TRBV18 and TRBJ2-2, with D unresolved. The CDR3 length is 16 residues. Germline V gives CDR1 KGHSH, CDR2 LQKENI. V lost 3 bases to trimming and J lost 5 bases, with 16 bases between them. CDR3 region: CASSPSSPGVTGELFF. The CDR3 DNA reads TGTGCCAGCTCACCCTCTAGTCCTGGGGTGACCGGGGAGCTGTTTTTT.

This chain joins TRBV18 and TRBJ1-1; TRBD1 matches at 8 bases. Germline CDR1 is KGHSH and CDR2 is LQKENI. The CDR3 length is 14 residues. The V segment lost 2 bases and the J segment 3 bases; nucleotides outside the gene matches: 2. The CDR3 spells CASSPIQGDTEAFF. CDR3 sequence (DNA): TGTGCCAGCTCACCAATACAGGGGGACACTGAAGCTTTCTTT.

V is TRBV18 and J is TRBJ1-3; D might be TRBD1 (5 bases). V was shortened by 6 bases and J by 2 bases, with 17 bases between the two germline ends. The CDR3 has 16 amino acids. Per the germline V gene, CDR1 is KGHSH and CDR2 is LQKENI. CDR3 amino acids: CASSLTAGSPGNTIYF. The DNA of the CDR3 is TGTGCCAGCTCCCTAACCGCAGGGAGCCCTGGAAACACCATATATTTT. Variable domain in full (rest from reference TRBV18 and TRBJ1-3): NAGVMQNPRHLVRRRGQEARLRCSPMKGHSHVYWYRQLPEEGLKFMVYLQKENIIDESGMPKERFSAEFPKEGPSILRIQQVVRGDSAAYFCASSLTAGSPGNTIYFGEGSWLTVV.

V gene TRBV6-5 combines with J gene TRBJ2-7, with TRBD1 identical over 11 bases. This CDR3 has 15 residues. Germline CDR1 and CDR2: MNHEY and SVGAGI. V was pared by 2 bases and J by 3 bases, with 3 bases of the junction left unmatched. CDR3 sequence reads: CASSYTGTGGYEQYF. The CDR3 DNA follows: TGTGCCAGCAGTTACACCGGGACAGGGGGCTACGAGCAGTACTTC.

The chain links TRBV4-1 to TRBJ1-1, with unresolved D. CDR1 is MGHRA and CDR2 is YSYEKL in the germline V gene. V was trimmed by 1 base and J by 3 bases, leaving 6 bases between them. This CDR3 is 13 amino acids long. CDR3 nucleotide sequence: TGCGCCAGCAGCCAAGCTTGGGACACTGAAGCTTTCTTT. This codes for CASSQAWDTEAFF.

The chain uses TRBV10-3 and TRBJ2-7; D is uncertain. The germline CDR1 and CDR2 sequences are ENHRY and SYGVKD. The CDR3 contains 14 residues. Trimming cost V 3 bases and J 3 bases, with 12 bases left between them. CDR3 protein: CAISDWVDGYEQYF. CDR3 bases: TGTGCCATCAGTGATTGGGTAGACGGCTACGAGCAGTACTTC.

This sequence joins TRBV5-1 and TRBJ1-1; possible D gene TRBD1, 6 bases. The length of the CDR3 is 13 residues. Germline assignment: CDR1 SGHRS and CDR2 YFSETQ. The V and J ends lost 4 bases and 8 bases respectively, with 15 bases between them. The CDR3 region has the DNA TGCGCCAGCAGCGCAAGCGACAGGACCGAAGCTTTCTTT. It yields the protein CASSASDRTEAFF.

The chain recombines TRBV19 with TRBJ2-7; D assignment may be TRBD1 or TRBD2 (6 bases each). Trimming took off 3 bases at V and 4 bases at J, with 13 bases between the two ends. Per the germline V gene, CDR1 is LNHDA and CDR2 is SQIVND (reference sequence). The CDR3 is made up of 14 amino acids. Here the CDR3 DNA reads TGTGCCAGTAGTATTGCCGGGGGCTCGTACGAGCAGTACTTC. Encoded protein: CASSIAGGSYEQYF.

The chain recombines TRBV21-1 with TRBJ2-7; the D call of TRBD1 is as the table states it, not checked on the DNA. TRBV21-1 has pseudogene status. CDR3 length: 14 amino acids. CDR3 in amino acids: CASSGWAVSYEQYF. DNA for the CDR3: TGTGCCAGCAGCGGATGGGCCGTCTCCTACGAGCAGTACTTC.

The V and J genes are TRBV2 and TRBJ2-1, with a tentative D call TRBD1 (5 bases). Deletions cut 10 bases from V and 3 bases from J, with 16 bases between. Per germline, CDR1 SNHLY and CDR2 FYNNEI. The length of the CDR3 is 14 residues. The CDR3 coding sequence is TGTGCCACTGGGGCGGCTCAAGGCTACAATGAGCAGTTCTTC. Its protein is CATGAAQGYNEQFF.

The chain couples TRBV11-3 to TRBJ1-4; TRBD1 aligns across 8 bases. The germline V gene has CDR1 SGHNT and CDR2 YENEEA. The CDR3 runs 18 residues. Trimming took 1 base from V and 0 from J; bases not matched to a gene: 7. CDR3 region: CASSLAAGGISTNEKLFF. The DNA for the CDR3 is TGTGCCAGCAGCTTAGCGGCAGGGGGCATCTCAACTAATGAAAAACTGTTTTTT.

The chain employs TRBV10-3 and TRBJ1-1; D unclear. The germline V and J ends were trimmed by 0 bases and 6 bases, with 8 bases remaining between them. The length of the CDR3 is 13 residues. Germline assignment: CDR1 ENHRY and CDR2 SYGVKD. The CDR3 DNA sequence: TGTGCCATCAGTGAGTCGAGGGAATCTGAAGCTTTCTTT. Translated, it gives CAISESRESEAFF.

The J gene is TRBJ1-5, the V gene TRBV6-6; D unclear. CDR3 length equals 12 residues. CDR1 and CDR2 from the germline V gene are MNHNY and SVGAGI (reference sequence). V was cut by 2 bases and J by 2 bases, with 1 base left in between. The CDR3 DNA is TGTGCCAGCAGTTACGGCAATCAGCCCCAGCATTTT. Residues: CASSYGNQPQHF.

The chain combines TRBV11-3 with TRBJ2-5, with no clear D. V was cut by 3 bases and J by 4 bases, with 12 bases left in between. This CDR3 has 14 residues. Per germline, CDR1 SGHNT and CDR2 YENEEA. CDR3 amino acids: CASSLAKPGETQYF. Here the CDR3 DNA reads TGTGCCAGCAGCTTGGCCAAACCGGGAGAGACCCAGTACTTC.

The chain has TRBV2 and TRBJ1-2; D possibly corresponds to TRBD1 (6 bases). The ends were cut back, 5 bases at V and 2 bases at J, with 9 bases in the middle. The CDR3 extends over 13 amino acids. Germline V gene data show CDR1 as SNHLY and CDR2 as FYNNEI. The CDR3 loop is CASSNTGNYGYTF. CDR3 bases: TGTGCCAGCAGTAACACAGGGAACTATGGCTACACCTTC.

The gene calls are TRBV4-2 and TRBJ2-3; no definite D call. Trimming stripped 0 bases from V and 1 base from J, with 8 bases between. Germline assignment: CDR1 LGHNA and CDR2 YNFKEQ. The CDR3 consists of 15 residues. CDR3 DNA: TGTGCCAGCAGCCAAGATTGGCGCCGCACAGATACGCAGTATTTT. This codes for CASSQDWRRTDTQYF.

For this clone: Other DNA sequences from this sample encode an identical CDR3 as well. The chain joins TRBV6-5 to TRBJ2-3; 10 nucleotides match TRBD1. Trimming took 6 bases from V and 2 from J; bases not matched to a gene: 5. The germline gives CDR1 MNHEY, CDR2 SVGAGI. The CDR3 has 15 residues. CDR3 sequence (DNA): TGTGCCAGCAGCGCCGGGACAGGGGACACAGATACGCAGTATTTT. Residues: CASSAGTGDTDTQYF.

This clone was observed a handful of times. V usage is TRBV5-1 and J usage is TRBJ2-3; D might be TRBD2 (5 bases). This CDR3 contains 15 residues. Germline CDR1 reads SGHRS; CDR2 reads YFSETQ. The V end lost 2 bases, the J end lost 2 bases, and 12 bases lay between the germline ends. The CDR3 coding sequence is TGCGCCAGCAGCTTCGCACTCGACTACACAGATACGCAGTATTTT. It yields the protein CASSFALDYTDTQYF.

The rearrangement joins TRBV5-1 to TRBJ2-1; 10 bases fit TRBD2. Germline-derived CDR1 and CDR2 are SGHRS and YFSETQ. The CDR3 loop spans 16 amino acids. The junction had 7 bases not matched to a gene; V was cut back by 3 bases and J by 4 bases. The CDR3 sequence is CASSSSSGSLYNEQFF. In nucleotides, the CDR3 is TGCGCCAGCAGCTCCTCTAGCGGGAGTCTATACAATGAGCAGTTCTTC.

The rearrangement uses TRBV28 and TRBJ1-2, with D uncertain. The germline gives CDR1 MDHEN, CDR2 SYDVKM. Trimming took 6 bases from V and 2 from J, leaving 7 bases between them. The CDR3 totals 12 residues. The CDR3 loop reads CASSQTNYGYTF. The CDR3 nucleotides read TGTGCCAGCAGCCAGACAAACTATGGCTACACCTTC.

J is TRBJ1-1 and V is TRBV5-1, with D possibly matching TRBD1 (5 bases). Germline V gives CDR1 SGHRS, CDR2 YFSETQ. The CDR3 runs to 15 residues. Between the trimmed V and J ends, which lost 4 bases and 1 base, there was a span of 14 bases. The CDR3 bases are TGCGCCAGCAGCCCTGGGGGGAGGCCGAACACTGAAGCTTTCTTT. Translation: CASSPGGRPNTEAFF.